Each of the 26 T cell receptor beta chains below was sequenced from the same sample in a study of cytotoxic CD8 clonotypes in ibrutinib-treated CLL. The assay was immunoSEQ multiplex PCR, and TCRdb's table has in-frame clones only and misses some. The sample lists over 120,000 clones, more than 75% occurring once. The input for sequencing was PBMCs, taken after 24 months of ibrutinib treatment. Source of these receptors: a human donor with chronic lymphocytic leukemia.

The rearrangement joins TRBV11-3 to TRBJ2-3, with D perhaps matching TRBD1 (6 bases). The V gene's germline CDR1 is SGHNT and CDR2 YENEEA. The CDR3 is made up of 12 amino acids. V was trimmed by 4 bases and J by 8 bases, leaving 10 bases between them. The CDR3 reads CASSSPRGTQYF. CDR3 nucleotides: TGTGCCAGCAGCTCCCCCAGGGGTACGCAGTATTTT.

This clone was observed a few times. A junction end diverges from the germline sequence, so it may reflect a read error. The genes are TRBV2 and TRBJ2-1; the D gene is possibly TRBD1 (6 bases). The CDR3 is made up of 14 amino acids. Germline CDR1 is SNHLY and CDR2 is FYNNEI. This CDR3 is CASSEGGSVDEQFF. The CDR3 bases are TGTGCCAGCAGCGAAGGGGGTAGCGTGGATGAGCAGTTCTTC.

This clone was recorded once. The V gene is TRBV4-2, the J gene TRBJ2-7; 9 nucleotides line up with TRBD1. The CDR3 runs 16 residues. Per the germline V gene, CDR1 is LGHNA and CDR2 is YNFKEQ. The V gene end was trimmed by 2 bases and the J gene end by 5 bases; junction bases not matched to a gene: 10. CDR3 bases: TGTGCCAGCAGCCAAAAGGGGGACAGGGATCCCCACGAGCAGTACTTC. Its protein is CASSQKGDRDPHEQYF.

This clone was detected only once. The chain has TRBV7-2 and TRBJ2-7; D ambiguous. Trimming removed 1 base at V and 7 bases at J, with 17 bases between. The CDR3 covers 15 residues. CDR1 and CDR2 from the germline V gene are SGHTA and FQGNSA. CDR3 residues: CASSLVGFPRGEQYF. In DNA, the CDR3 is TGTGCCAGCAGCTTAGTCGGGTTCCCCCGTGGGGAGCAGTACTTC.

The rearrangement joins TRBV29-1 to TRBJ2-1; 8 nucleotides align to TRBD2. Trimming removed 7 bases from V and 0 bases from J; junction bases left unmatched: 2. CDR3 size: 13 residues. In germline, CDR1 is SQVTM, CDR2 ANQGSEA. In DNA form, the CDR3 reads TGCAGCGGGGCGGGAGGCTCCTACAATGAGCAGTTCTTC. Translation gives CSGAGGSYNEQFF.

V gene TRBV18 combines with J gene TRBJ2-7, with D maybe TRBD1 (6 bases). The germline CDR1 and CDR2 sequences are KGHSH and LQKENI. Trimming stripped 3 bases from V and 3 bases from J, with 18 bases between. The CDR3 extends over 16 amino acids. CDR3: CASSPGGVGAGYEQYF. The CDR3 DNA reads as TGTGCCAGCTCACCCGGTGGCGTGGGGGCGGGCTACGAGCAGTACTTC.

The chain carries TRBV7-2 and TRBJ2-5; TRBD1 agrees at 7 bases. The CDR3 has 15 residues. V trimming: 5 bases; J trimming: 5 bases; junction bases outside the gene matches: 11. Germline V gene sequence: CDR1 SGHTA, CDR2 FQGNSA. CDR3 in DNA: TGTGCCAGCAGCCGTCAGGGGGTCTCTCTGGAGACCCAGTACTTC. Residues: CASSRQGVSLETQYF.

This chain links TRBV7-9 with TRBJ2-7; 7 nucleotides line up with TRBD1. CDR1 is SEHNR and CDR2 is FQNEAQ in the germline V gene (reference sequence). The CDR3 covers 13 residues. Germline trimming cut 5 bases from V and 6 bases from J; bases unmatched to any gene: 7. The CDR3 DNA is TGTGCCAGCAGCCTGGGACAGAGCCTCGAGCAGTACTTC. It codes for CASSLGQSLEQYF.

The chain carries TRBV5-1 and TRBJ1-5; D is unclear. Germline-derived CDR1 and CDR2 are SGHRS and YFSETQ. The CDR3 runs 14 residues. Trimming left V 4 bases short and J 2 bases short, with 10 bases between. DNA for the CDR3: TGCGCCAGCAGCCAAGACTCTCGCAATCAGCCCCAGCATTTT. Amino acid sequence: CASSQDSRNQPQHF.

The chain joins TRBV10-3 to TRBJ1-1; possible D gene TRBD1, 5 bases. CDR1 ENHRY and CDR2 SYGVKD come from the germline V gene. The CDR3 contains 12 residues. Trimming removed 4 bases at V and 7 bases at J, with 10 bases between. The CDR3 DNA reads TGTGCCATCAGTGGGGGCGGGCATGAAGCTTTCTTT. Translating gives CAISGGGHEAFF.

V is TRBV18 and J is TRBJ2-2; TRBD2 is a possible D gene (6 bases). Germline loops: CDR1 KGHSH, CDR2 LQKENI. This CDR3 region has 15 residues. V was pared by 6 bases and J by 9 bases, with 20 bases between. The CDR3 here is CASSPDRLGHRELFF. The CDR3 DNA reads as TGTGCCAGCTCCCCCGACAGACTAGGCCACCGGGAGCTGTTTTTT.

In its sample, this clone was seen a few times. This chain joins TRBV6-5 and TRBJ2-5; TRBD2 aligns across 11 bases. The length of the CDR3 is 14 residues. V shed 7 bases and J 3 bases; nucleotides not matched to a gene: 4. CDR1 and CDR2 (germline): MNHEY, SVGAGI. CDR3: CASKPGLAEETQYF. In nucleotides, the CDR3 is TGTGCCAGCAAACCGGGACTAGCGGAAGAGACCCAGTACTTC.

The rearrangement links TRBV19 to TRBJ1-1, with 7 bases aligning to TRBD1. V shed 5 bases, J shed 0 bases, and the junction held 3 bases outside the gene matches. CDR1 LNHDA and CDR2 SQIVND come from the germline V gene (reference sequence). The CDR3 is 14 amino acids. CDR3 nucleotide sequence: TGTGCCAGTAGTGTACAGGGGATGAACACTGAAGCTTTCTTT. Its protein product is CASSVQGMNTEAFF.

The gene calls are TRBV30 and TRBJ2-5, with D perhaps matching TRBD1 (6 bases). The J call may be wrong; the DNA end is better matched by TRBJ2-7. The CDR3 consists of 12 residues. Germline-derived CDR1 and CDR2 are GTSNPN and SVGIG (reference sequence). The chain's CDR3 is CAWSPQGYEQYF. Written as DNA, the CDR3 is TGTGCCTGGAGCCCACAGGGATACGAGCAGTACTTC.

This clone was counted a few times. The chain uses TRBV27 and TRBJ1-1; 7 nucleotides align to TRBD1. With V trimmed by 6 bases and J by 5 bases, 6 bases remained unmatched. The CDR3 loop spans 13 amino acids. CDR1 and CDR2 (germline): MNHEY, SMNVEV (reference sequence). DNA of the CDR3: TGTGCCAGCAGACCACAGGGGTGGACTGAAGCTTTCTTT. Its translation is CASRPQGWTEAFF.

The chain uses TRBV6-6 and TRBJ2-1; TRBD1 matches at 10 bases. The germline V gene encodes CDR1 MNHNY and CDR2 SVGAGI (reference sequence). V shed 7 bases, J shed 6 bases, and the junction held 9 bases outside the gene matches. The CDR3 covers 15 residues. The CDR3 spells CASTIGTGVSNEQFF. The DNA of the CDR3 is TGTGCCAGCACCATAGGGACAGGGGTTTCCAATGAGCAGTTCTTC.

The rearrangement uses TRBV19 and TRBJ1-5; maybe TRBD1 (5 bases). Germline CDR1 is LNHDA and CDR2 is SQIVND (reference sequence). CDR3 length equals 15 residues. Trimming stripped 3 bases from V and 7 bases from J, with 16 bases between. The DNA of the CDR3 is TGTGCCAGTAGTATGAGAGGCAGGGAAGGACAGCCCCAGCATTTT. Translated: CASSMRGREGQPQHF.

The chain is built from TRBV9 and TRBJ2-1; TRBD2 agrees at 9 bases. CDR1 and CDR2 from the germline V gene are SGDLS and YYNGEE. CDR3 length equals 19 residues. The trim removed 4 bases at V and 8 bases at J, leaving 22 bases unmatched. CDR3 nucleotides: TGTGCCAGCAGCCCACGCCAGGGGTCTAGCGGGGCTCCCTGGGATGAGCAGTTCTTC. Residues: CASSPRQGSSGAPWDEQFF.

This sequence joins TRBV30 and TRBJ1-6; D ambiguous. V gave up 8 bases and J gave up 0 bases, with 8 bases separating them. The CDR3 contains 13 residues. The germline gives CDR1 GTSNPN, CDR2 SVGIG (reference sequence). CDR3 in amino acids: CAGTSSYNSPLHF. The CDR3 bases are TGTGCCGGTACAAGCTCCTATAATTCACCCCTCCACTTT.

The V gene is TRBV5-1, the J gene TRBJ2-3; 11 bases fit TRBD2. Trimming took 1 base from V and 4 from J; bases not matched to a gene: 2. This CDR3 is built from 15 residues. The germline CDR1 and CDR2 sequences are SGHRS and YFSETQ. CDR3 in amino acids: CASSLRLAGSDTQYF. For the CDR3, the DNA is TGCGCCAGCAGCTTGAGACTAGCGGGGTCAGATACGCAGTATTTT.

This chain joins TRBV7-9 and TRBJ2-7; D gene ambiguous. The CDR3 has 13 amino acids. Trimming took off 5 bases at V and 5 bases at J, with 13 bases between the two ends. The germline V gene has CDR1 SEHNR and CDR2 FQNEAQ (reference sequence). The CDR3: CASSPKLDNEQYF. CDR3 sequence (DNA): TGTGCCAGCAGCCCCAAATTAGATAACGAGCAGTACTTC.

The gene calls are TRBV12-5 and TRBJ2-3; TRBD1 is a possible D gene (5 bases). The V end was cut by 3 bases, the J end by 3 bases, with 10 bases between. Germline V lookup: CDR1 LGHNT, CDR2 FRNRAP. This CDR3 has 14 residues. The CDR3 here is CASGFLGPTDTQYF. Written as DNA, the CDR3 is TGTGCTAGTGGTTTTTTGGGGCCGACAGATACGCAGTATTTT.

This chain joins TRBV7-8 and TRBJ2-1; D possibly corresponds to TRBD2 (5 bases). The V gene lost 5 bases and the J gene lost 5 bases, with 16 bases spanning the gap. Germline loops: CDR1 SGHVS, CDR2 FQNEAQ. The CDR3 has 15 residues. CDR3 DNA sequence: TGTGCCAGCAGCCCGAGGGATGTCCGAAACAATGAGCAGTTCTTC. Encoded protein: CASSPRDVRNNEQFF.

This chain's CDR3 is CASSLSGSSGGSDTQYF. CDR3 sequence (DNA): TGCGCCAGCAGCTTGTCAGGGTCCAGCGGGGGCTCAGATACGCAGTATTTT. The genes are TRBV5-1 and TRBJ2-3; TRBD2 matches at 8 bases. Unmatched junction bases numbered 11, after V lost 1 base and J lost 4 bases. Germline lookup yields CDR1 SGHRS and CDR2 YFSETQ. The CDR3 is 17 amino acids.

The chain has TRBV6-6 and TRBJ2-5; D gene uncertain. The CDR3 extends over 11 amino acids. Looked up from germline, CDR1 is MNHNY and CDR2 is SVGAGI (reference sequence). Trimming took off 0 bases at V and 5 bases at J, with 1 base between the two ends. The CDR3 DNA is TGTGCCAGCAGTTACTCGGAGACCCAGTACTTC. Protein sequence: CASSYSETQYF.

This chain uses TRBV11-3 with TRBJ2-2, with D perhaps assigned TRBD1 or TRBD2 (6 bases each). The CDR3 spans 15 residues. V was cut by 5 bases and J by 7 bases, with 17 bases left in between. Germline V gives CDR1 SGHNT, CDR2 YENEEA. The CDR3 nucleotides read TGTGCCAGCAGCCCGGTCCAGGGGAGGAACGGGGAGCTGTTTTTT. It encodes CASSPVQGRNGELFF.